This T cell receptor (beta chain) was sequenced during a study of T cell repertoires in cytomegalovirus infection. Looking at the study overall: Epitope selection comprised recently identified HLA-C-restricted CMV epitopes and well-studied HLA-B-restricted CMV epitopes. A matching HLA type, together with CMV infection, was signaled by public TCR beta signatures.

Study results and caveats: Public TCR beta family frequency separated CMV-and-HLA carriers, including in an independent cohort. CMV-specific HLA-C-restricted TCR beta clonotypes dominated the ex vivo response.

This clonotype was counted only a few times. Its specificity is unknown. The germline V gene has CDR1 MNHEY and CDR2 SMNVEV (reference sequence). The V segment lost 7 bases and the J segment 0 bases; nucleotides outside the gene matches: 3. The CDR3 spans 14 residues. TCRdb re-analysed the reads in MiXCR, keeping a single row per CDR3 protein. The sample carries fewer than 900,000 distinct CDR3 sequences, about 28% recorded once. Specimen: cultured CD8+ T cells from PBMCs, collected from culture after CMV antigen stimulation. This receptor was taken from a human donor in good health (CMV status not recorded). Some clones in this sample may be carry-over from other donors' samples. The rearrangement joins TRBV27 to TRBJ1-2; 9 bases map to TRBD1. The DNA for the CDR3 is TGTGCCAGCACCAGGACAGGGGCTAACTATGGCTACACCTTC. Translation gives CASTRTGANYGYTF.